The 5 T cell receptor beta chains given below trace back to one sample, sequenced in a study of identical twins. TCRdb re-called the 5' RACE reads with MiXCR, one entry per CDR3 protein. The sample has about 890,000 distinct CDR3 sequences, around 12% seen once. Another study also made use of these data, one on yellow fever vaccine responses in identical twins.

Specimen: PBMCs. The receptors were sampled from a woman aged 18-29 years in good health.

This clonotype was found a few times. V and J are TRBV6-4 and TRBJ1-3; D not certain. CDR1 is MRHNA and CDR2 is SNTAGT in the germline V gene. The V end lost 4 bases, the J end lost 0 bases, and 13 bases lay between the germline ends. CDR3 length: 16 amino acids. This chain's CDR3 is CASSASTRSSGNTIYF. DNA for the CDR3: TGTGCCAGCAGTGCATCAACACGGAGCTCTGGAAACACCATATATTTT.

This clonotype occurred many times. Germline is not matched at one junction end, which may reflect a read error. V gene TRBV20-1 combines with J gene TRBJ2-2; D not resolved. This CDR3 has 13 amino acids. Germline lookup yields CDR1 DFQATT and CDR2 SNEGSKA (reference sequence). CDR3 residues: CSARATNSGELFF. CDR3 nucleotides: TGCAGTGCTAGAGCCACGAACTCCGGGGAGCTGTTTTTT.

This clonotype has a handful of counts. The chain carries TRBV6-1 and TRBJ2-2; D not resolved. CDR1 and CDR2 (germline): MNHNS, SASEGT. V was shortened by 7 bases and J by 0 bases, with 12 bases between the two germline ends. The CDR3 sequence is 15 residues long. CDR3 sequence: CASKRNEANTGELFF. The CDR3 DNA sequence: TGTGCCAGCAAACGCAACGAGGCGAACACCGGGGAGCTGTTTTTT.

The V and J genes are TRBV28 and TRBJ2-1; maybe TRBD1 (5 bases). The germline V and J ends were trimmed by 3 bases and 5 bases, with 8 bases remaining between them. Germline loops: CDR1 MDHEN, CDR2 SYDVKM. The length of the CDR3 is 13 residues. CDR3 sequence reads: CASSLKGDNEQFF. Written as DNA, the CDR3 is TGTGCCAGCAGTTTGAAAGGGGACAATGAGCAGTTCTTC. Using reference TRBV28 and TRBJ2-1 for the parts outside the CDR3, the full variable domain is DVKVTQSSRYLVKRTGEKVFLECVQDMDHENMFWYRQDPGLGLRLIYFSYDVKMKEKGDIPEGYSVSREKKERFSLILESASTNQTSMYLCASSLKGDNEQFFGPGTRLTVL.

A few counts support this clonotype. The chain employs TRBV20-1 and TRBJ1-2; tentative D call: TRBD1 (5 bases). This CDR3 is 14 amino acids long. The V end lost 2 bases, the J end lost 7 bases, and 17 bases lay between the germline ends. Germline lookup yields CDR1 DFQATT and CDR2 SNEGSKA (reference sequence). In nucleotides, the CDR3 is TGCAGTGCTAGACCTCTCGGGGCAGGGAGTGGCTACACCTTC. Translating it yields CSARPLGAGSGYTF.